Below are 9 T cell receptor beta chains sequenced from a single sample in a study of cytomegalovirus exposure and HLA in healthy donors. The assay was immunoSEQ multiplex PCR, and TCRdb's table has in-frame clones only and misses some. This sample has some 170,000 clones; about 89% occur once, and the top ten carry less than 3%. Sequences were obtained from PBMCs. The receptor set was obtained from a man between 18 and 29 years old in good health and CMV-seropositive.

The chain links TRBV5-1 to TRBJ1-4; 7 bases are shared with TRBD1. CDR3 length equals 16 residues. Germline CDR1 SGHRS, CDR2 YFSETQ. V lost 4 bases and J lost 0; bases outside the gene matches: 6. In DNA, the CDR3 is TGCGCCAGCAGCCCGGGACAGATTGCAACTAATGAAAAACTGTTTTTT. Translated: CASSPGQIATNEKLFF.

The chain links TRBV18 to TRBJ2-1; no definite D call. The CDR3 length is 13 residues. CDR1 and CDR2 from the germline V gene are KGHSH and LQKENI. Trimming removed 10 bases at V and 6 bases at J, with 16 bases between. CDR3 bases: TGTGCCACCTCGCGTGACTCCCGCAATGAGCAGTTCTTC. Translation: CATSRDSRNEQFF.

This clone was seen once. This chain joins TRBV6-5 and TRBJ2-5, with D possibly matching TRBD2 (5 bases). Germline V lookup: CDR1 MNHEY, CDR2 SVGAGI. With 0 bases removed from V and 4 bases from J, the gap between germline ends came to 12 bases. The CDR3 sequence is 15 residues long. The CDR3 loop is CASSYSGLSRETQYF. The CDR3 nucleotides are TGTGCCAGCAGTTACTCCGGACTGAGCAGAGAGACCCAGTACTTC.

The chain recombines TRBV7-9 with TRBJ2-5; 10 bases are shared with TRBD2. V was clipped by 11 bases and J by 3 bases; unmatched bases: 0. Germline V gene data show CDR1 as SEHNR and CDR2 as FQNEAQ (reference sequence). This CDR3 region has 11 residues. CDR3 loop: CAGLAEETQYF. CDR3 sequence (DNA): TGTGCCGGACTAGCGGAAGAGACCCAGTACTTC.

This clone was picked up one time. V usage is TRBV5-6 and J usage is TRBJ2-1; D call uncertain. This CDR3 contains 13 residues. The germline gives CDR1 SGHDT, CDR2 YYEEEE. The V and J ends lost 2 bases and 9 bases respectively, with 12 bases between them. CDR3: CASSLRLALEQFF. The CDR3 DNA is TGTGCCAGCAGCTTACGACTTGCCCTTGAGCAGTTCTTC. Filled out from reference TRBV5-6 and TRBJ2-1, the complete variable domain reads DAGVTQSPTHLIKTRGQQVTLRCSPKSGHDTVSWYQQALGQGPQFIFQYYEEEERQRGNFPDRFSGHQFPNYSSELNVNALLLGDSALYLCASSLRLALEQFFGPGTRLTVL.

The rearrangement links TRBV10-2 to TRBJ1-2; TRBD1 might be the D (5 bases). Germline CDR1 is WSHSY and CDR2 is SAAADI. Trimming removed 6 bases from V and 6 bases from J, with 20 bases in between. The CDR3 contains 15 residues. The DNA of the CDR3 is TGCGCCAGCAGCTACAGGACAACTTTGTGGCATGGCTACACCTTC. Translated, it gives CASSYRTTLWHGYTF.

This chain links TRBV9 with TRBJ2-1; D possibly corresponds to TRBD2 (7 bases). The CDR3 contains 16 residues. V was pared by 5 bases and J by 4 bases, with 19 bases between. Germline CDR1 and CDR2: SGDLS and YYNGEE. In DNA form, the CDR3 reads TGTGCCAGCAGTGCACGGGGGGCGGGCTTATACAATGAGCAGTTCTTC. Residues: CASSARGAGLYNEQFF.

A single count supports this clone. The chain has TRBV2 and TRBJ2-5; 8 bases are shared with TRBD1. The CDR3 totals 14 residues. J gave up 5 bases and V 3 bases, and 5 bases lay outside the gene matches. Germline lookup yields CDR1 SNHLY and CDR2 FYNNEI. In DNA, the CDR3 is TGTGCCAGCAGTGAGAATTGGACAGGGGAGACCCAGTACTTC. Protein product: CASSENWTGETQYF.

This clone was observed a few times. The CDR3 here is CASAWDRGSPLHF. Written as DNA, the CDR3 is TGTGCCAGCGCCTGGGACAGGGGTTCACCCCTCCACTTT. This chain connects TRBV6-5 to TRBJ1-6; 10 nucleotides align to TRBD1. The CDR3 length is 13 residues. Trimming at V came to 8 bases and at J to 9 bases, leaving 4 bases not matched to a gene. Germline V gene lookup returns CDR1 MNHEY and CDR2 SVGAGI.